This T cell receptor (beta chain) was captured in a study of T cells in Graves' hyperthyroidism and ophthalmopathy (dated by TCRdb to about 2019). Turning to the overall study: Peripheral blood samples were taken at initial diagnosis, before any treatment was given. The 100 discovery patients were randomly divided into training and test sets at a 7:3 ratio. The study also compared thyroid tissue and blood T-cell repertoires from about 6 Graves' hyperthyroidism patients. The paper reports TCR Vbeta CDR3 sequencing of 140 or so peripheral blood samples: approximately 41 ophthalmopathy, under 80 hyperthyroidism and around 17 progressor patients. Once sampling was done, hyperthyroidism patients were given methimazole at a starting dose of 30 mg daily, whereas ophthalmopathy patients were given high-dose intravenous methylprednisolone. Prospective prediction of ophthalmopathy was tested in an independent validation cohort of under 20 hyperthyroidism patients and 15 to 17 patients who later progressed to ophthalmopathy. To identify TCR V-J signatures that set the groups apart, the researchers used a discovery cohort of about a hundred patients, made up of under 45 with Graves' ophthalmopathy and 57 with stable Graves' hyperthyroidism. Beyond this particular receptor, the publication reports: Blood samples also contained most of the expanded thyroid clonotypes (frequency above 0.001), which suggests that blood repertoires may reflect thyroid immune responses. In validation, progression to ophthalmopathy was predicted by the model with about 70% sensitivity and 72% to 85% specificity, a median of about 6.8 months before onset. Sample size was not statistically predetermined, and investigators were not blinded to group allocation. Ophthalmopathy was separated from stable hyperthyroidism by a 13 V-J signature model, with about 88% sensitivity and about 84% specificity obtained in cross-validation and 80%/75% obtained in testing.

TCR beta CDR3 regions were amplified from RNA transcripts. The first round of RT-PCR for the TCR CDR3 was performed with the HTBI primer set and the Qiagen OneStep RT-PCR kit. A second multiplex PCR round built the libraries, followed by size selection and purification. Libraries were sequenced paired-end with 100 bp reads on an Illumina HiSeq2000. As for how the authors treated the data: Raw data were processed with SOAPnuke, discarding reads with adapters, uncalled bases, mean Phred below 15, or no exact constant-primer or identifier match. COPE v1.2.5 was used to merge high-quality paired reads, and clonotypes were defined as unique nucleotide sequences. Clonotypes were aligned to IMGT TRBV, TRBD and TRBJ reference segments using MiTCR v1.1. The analysis was restricted to V-J combinations with a frequency above 0.0001, which together covered 99.2% of the repertoires. The TCS score was defined as the ratio of F50 (clonal expansion) to E x V (chaos), calculated using BLOSUM62-based TCRdist between CDR3 peptides within each V-J. Welch's t-statistics and random forest reduced roughly 500 V-J features to roughly 13, which were used in a naive Bayes classifier (R e1071). Using fastp at Q25 and MiXCR, TCRdb reprocessed the public reads and kept productive beta chains. Entries are consolidated by CDR3 protein sequence, retaining the most common genes and DNA. What appears here as the V and J calls and clone size reflects TCRdb's work, not the paper's. For this sample the table gives about 620,000 distinct CDR3 sequences, of which 15% to 20% were detected only once. The biggest ten clones account for about 3.8% of the sample.

Inclusive of the bounding cysteine and phenylalanine, the CDR3 is 15 residues long. The DNA shown is the 45-base CDR3, in frame from base 1. CDR1 and CDR2 are drawn from the germline V gene: SGDLS, YYNGEE. Between the V and J ends, shortened by 6 bases and 1 base respectively, the junction contains 14 bases. To note about this clonotype: What antigen it recognizes has not been identified. No base quality information exists; no much larger clone differs at one position.

Stable Graves' hyperthyroidism was defined as no progression to ophthalmopathy during 18 months of follow-up. The hyperthyroidism patients were between 18 and 65 years old and newly diagnosed, with a disease duration of less than 2 months. Patients with uncontrolled infections, other autoimmune diseases, pregnancy or lactation were excluded. Diagnoses were based on clinical symptoms, serum thyroxine and TRAb, thyroid ultrasound and orbital computed tomography. Ficoll-Paque density gradient centrifugation was used to isolate PBMCs from approximately 11 ml of fresh peripheral blood. Total RNA was extracted with Trizol reagent, and quality was checked on an Agilent 2100 Bioanalyzer.

The sequence derives from a woman in her 30s with Graves' hyperthyroidism. The sample consisted of blood. The sequence is built from TRBV9 and TRBJ2-1; no D gene is confidently identified. The CDR3 protein is CASTPSGDSYNEQFF. The nucleotides are TGTGCCAGCACTCCCTCTGGGGATTCCTACAATGAGCAGTTCTTC. With all but the CDR3 taken from the reference TRBV9 and TRBJ2-1 genes, the full variable domain is: DSGVTQTPKHLITATGQRVTLRCSPRSGDLSVYWYQQSLDQGLQFLIQYYNGEERAKGNILERFSAQQFPDLHSELNLSSLELGDSALYFCASTPSGDSYNEQFFGPGTRLTVL.